This is a list of T cell receptor beta chains from one sample in a study of shared clonotypes between healthy human individuals. Profiling relied on immunoSEQ multiplex PCR, and the TCRdb table lists in-frame clones only, not all of them. The sample includes 850,000 to 1,100,000 clones, about 72% of them seen just once. Sequencing was carried out using memory CD4+ T cells from PBMCs. These receptors were obtained from a man younger than 35 in good health. Some clones in this sample may be carry-over from other donors' samples. The conserved cysteine and the conserved F or W are not part of the CDR3 here.

V gene	J gene	CDR3 protein
TRBV18	TRBJ1-5	ASSPSSVTQGNQPQH
TRBV7-2	TRBJ1-5	ASSLEQGRQPQH
TRBV6-6	TRBJ1-2	ASISTEIHGYT
TRBV2	TRBJ2-7	SGSRTYEQY
TRBV6-5	TRBJ2-3	ASSYHLPTDTQY
TRBV19	TRBJ2-7	ASSEPNSPLGQY
TRBV2	TRBJ2-3	ASVLTGGRSTDTQY
TRBV18	TRBJ2-7	ASSPQGYYEQY
TRBV7-2	TRBJ2-2	ASSVRVPSTTGELF
TRBV11-2	TRBJ1-1	ASSLGQTGSTEAF
TRBV5-1	TRBJ2-1	ASSLEAGAYNEQF
TRBV15	TRBJ1-5	ATSRPGQPQH
TRBV18	TRBJ1-1	ASSPTGGRNTEAF
TRBV15	TRBJ2-3	ATSRVYRDTQY
TRBV7-2	TRBJ2-1	ASSLAFQRERRNEQF
TRBV7-2	TRBJ2-1	ASSFLASYNEQF
TRBV25-1	TRBJ1-1	ASSGQGENTEAF
TRBV7-3	TRBJ2-1	ASSSGLAPYNEQF
TRBV4-2	TRBJ2-7	ASSQGGQGHEQY
TRBV6-5	TRBJ2-7	ATQSTGAIYEQY
TRBV10-2	TRBJ1-6	ASSEWGVLANSPLH
TRBV19	TRBJ2-2	ASRGGRANTGELF
TRBV14	TRBJ2-5	ASSQVTGETQY
TRBV5-4	TRBJ2-3	ATQPAGGLGPDTQY
TRBV4-3	TRBJ1-2	ASSRGTGDFYGYT
TRBV7-9	TRBJ2-1	ASSPHLKGLGRFNEQF
TRBV29-1	TRBJ2-7	SVEGDQSSGQY
TRBV9	TRBJ1-2	ASSVGGSRYYGYT
TRBV2	TRBJ1-2	ASSDMDRDYGYT
TRBV7-3	TRBJ2-1	ASSLAGMTYNEQF
TRBV6-1	TRBJ1-4	ASSELRGRGPGNEKLF
TRBV11-2	TRBJ2-7	ASSSGGEQY
TRBV5-6	TRBJ1-5	ASSLLLGTDNQPQH
TRBV9	TRBJ1-1	ASSVVDQTNTEAF
TRBV4-1	TRBJ1-2	ASSQHPGTTTANYGYT
TRBV7-2	TRBJ2-5	ASSSVRGIRETQY
TRBV29-1	TRBJ2-5	SGKEAQETQY
TRBV11-2	TRBJ2-7	ASSKSSEQY
TRBV28	TRBJ1-2	ASSLNGYGYT
TRBV19	TRBJ1-1	ASSGWRTGDEAF
TRBV4-1	TRBJ2-4	ASSQDRVRGDIQY
TRBV19	TRBJ1-5	ASSLLQGEQPQH
TRBV20-1	TRBJ1-2	SATVNYGYT
TRBV29-1	TRBJ2-7	SVDEQPGTSEQY
TRBV14	TRBJ2-5	ASSQVGEQETQY
TRBV7-2	TRBJ2-3	ASSLTPSTDTQY
TRBV20-1	TRBJ1-2	SVLRGEYT